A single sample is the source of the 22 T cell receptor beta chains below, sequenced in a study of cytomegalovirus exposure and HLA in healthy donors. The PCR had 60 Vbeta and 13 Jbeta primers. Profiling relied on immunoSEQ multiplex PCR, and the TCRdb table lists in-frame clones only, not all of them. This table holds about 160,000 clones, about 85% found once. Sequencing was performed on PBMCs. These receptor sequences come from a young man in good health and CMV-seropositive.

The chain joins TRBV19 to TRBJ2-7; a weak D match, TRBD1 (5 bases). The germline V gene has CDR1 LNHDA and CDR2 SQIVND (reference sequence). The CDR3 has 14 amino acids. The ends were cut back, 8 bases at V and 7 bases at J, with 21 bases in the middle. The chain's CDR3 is CASSGSVRLEEQYF. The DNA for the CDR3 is TGTGCCAGTTCAGGGTCGGTCAGGCTTGAGGAGCAGTACTTC. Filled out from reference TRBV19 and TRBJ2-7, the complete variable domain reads DGGITQSPKYLFRKEGQNVTLSCEQNLNHDAMYWYRQDPGQGLRLIYYSQIVNDFQKGDIAEGYSVSREKKESFPLTVTSAQKNPTAFYLCASSGSVRLEEQYFGPGTRLTVT.

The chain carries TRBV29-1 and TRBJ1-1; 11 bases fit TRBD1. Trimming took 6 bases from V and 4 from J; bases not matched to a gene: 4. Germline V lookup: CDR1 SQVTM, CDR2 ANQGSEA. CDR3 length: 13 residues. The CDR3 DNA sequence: TGCAGCGTAGGGGACAGGGGGAGCACTGAAGCTTTCTTT. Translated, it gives CSVGDRGSTEAFF.

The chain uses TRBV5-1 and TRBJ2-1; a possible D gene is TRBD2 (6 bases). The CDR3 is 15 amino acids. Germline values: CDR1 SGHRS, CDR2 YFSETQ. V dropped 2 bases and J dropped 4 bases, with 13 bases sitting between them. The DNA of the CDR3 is TGCGCCAGCAGCTTACAGCGGGTGGGTTACAATGAGCAGTTCTTC. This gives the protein CASSLQRVGYNEQFF.

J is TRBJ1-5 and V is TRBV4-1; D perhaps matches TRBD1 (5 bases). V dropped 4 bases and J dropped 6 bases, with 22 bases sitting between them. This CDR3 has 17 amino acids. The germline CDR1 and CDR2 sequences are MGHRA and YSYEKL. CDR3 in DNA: TGCGCCAGCAGCCGTCGCGGGGCCGCGGGAAGTGGTCAGCCCCAGCATTTT. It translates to CASSRRGAAGSGQPQHF.

In nucleotides, the CDR3 is TGTGCCAGCAGCCCCAGGGGGCCGGCTAATGAAAAACTGTTTTTT. It codes for CASSPRGPANEKLFF. The chain recombines TRBV11-2 with TRBJ1-4; TRBD1 matches 8 bases. Germline CDR1 is SGHAT and CDR2 is FQNNGV. The length of the CDR3 is 15 residues. The V and J ends lost 5 bases and 3 bases, in that order; junction bases with no gene match: 5.

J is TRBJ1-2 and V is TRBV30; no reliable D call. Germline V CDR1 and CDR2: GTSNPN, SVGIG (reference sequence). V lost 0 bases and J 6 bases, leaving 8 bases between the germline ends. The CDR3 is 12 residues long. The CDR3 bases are TGTGCCTGGAGTGTACGAGGGCATGGCTACACCTTC. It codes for CAWSVRGHGYTF.

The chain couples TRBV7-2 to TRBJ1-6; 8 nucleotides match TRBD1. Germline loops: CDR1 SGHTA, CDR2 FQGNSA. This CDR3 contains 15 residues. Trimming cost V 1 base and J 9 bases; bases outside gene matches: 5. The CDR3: CASSLDQGASSPLHF. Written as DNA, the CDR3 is TGTGCCAGCAGCTTAGATCAGGGGGCCTCTTCACCCCTCCACTTT.

CDR3 sequence reads: CASSARTGVFNEKLFF. CDR3 in DNA: TGTGCCAGCAGTGCCCGGACAGGGGTCTTTAATGAAAAACTGTTTTTT. The chain carries TRBV6-1 and TRBJ1-4; 9 positions agree with TRBD1. CDR1 is MNHNS and CDR2 is SASEGT in the germline V gene. The CDR3 totals 16 residues. The J segment lost 4 bases and the V segment lost 4 bases, leaving 7 bases of the junction unmatched.

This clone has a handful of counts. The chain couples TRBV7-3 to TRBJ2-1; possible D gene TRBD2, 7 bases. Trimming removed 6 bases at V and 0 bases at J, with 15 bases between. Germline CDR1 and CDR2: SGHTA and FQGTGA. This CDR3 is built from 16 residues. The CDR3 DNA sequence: TGTGCCAGCAGTGGGGGGGGGCAGTCCTCCTACAATGAGCAGTTCTTC. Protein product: CASSGGGQSSYNEQFF.

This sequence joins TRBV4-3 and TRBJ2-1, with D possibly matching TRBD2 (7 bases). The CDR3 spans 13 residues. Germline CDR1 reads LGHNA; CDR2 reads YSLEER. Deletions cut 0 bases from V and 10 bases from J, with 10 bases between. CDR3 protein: CASSQDGRGEQFF. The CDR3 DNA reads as TGCGCCAGCAGCCAAGATGGGAGGGGGGAGCAGTTCTTC.

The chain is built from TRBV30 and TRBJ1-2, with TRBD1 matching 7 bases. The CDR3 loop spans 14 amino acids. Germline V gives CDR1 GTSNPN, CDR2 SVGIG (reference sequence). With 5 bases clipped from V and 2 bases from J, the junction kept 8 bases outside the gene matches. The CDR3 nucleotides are TGTGCCTGGGCCAGGGACAGCGTGAACTATGGCTACACCTTC. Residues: CAWARDSVNYGYTF.

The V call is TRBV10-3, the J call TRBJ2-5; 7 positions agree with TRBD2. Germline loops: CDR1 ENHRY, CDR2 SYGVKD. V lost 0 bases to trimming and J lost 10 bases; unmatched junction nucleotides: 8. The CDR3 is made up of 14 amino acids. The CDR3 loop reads CAISESGTTFHQYF. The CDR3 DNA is TGTGCCATCAGTGAGTCTGGGACTACGTTTCACCAGTACTTC.

CDR3 in amino acids: CASSVEPGGAATEAFF. The CDR3 DNA reads TGTGCCAGCAGCGTAGAGCCAGGGGGCGCAGCGACTGAAGCTTTCTTT. J is TRBJ1-1 and V is TRBV9, with TRBD1 identical over 8 bases. Trimming removed 0 bases from V and 5 bases from J; junction bases left unmatched: 9. CDR3 size: 16 residues. The germline V gene encodes CDR1 SGDLS and CDR2 YYNGEE. The full variable domain, with the rest looked up from reference TRBV9 and TRBJ1-1, is DSGVTQTPKHLITATGQRVTLRCSPRSGDLSVYWYQQSLDQGLQFLIQYYNGEERAKGNILERFSAQQFPDLHSELNLSSLELGDSALYFCASSVEPGGAATEAFFGQGTRLTVV.

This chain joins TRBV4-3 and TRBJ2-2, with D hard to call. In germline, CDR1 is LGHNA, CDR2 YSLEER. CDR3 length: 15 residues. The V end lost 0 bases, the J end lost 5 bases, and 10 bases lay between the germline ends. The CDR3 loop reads CASSQEISSTGELFF. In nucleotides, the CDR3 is TGCGCCAGCAGCCAAGAGATTAGTAGTACCGGGGAGCTGTTTTTT.

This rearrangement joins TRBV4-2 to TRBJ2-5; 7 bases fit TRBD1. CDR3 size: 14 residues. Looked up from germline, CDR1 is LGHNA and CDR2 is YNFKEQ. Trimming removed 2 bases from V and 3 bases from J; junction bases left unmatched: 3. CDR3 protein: CASSQPGTEETQYF. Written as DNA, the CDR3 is TGTGCCAGCAGCCAACCTGGGACAGAAGAGACCCAGTACTTC.

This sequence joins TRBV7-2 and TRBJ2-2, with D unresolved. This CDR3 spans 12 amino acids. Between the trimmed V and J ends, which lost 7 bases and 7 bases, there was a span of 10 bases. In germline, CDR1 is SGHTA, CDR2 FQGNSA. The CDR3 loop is CASTLRGGELFF. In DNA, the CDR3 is TGTGCCAGCACTTTAAGAGGCGGGGAGCTGTTTTTT.

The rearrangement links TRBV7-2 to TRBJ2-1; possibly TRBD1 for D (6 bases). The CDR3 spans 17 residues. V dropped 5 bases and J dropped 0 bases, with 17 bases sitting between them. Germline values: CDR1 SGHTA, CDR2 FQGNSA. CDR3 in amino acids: CASSIRQAPYSYNEQFF. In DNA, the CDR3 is TGTGCCAGCAGCATCAGACAGGCCCCCTACTCCTACAATGAGCAGTTCTTC.

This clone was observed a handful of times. The CDR3 spells CASSLAPLYSSTQYF. The CDR3 coding sequence is TGTGCCAGCAGCTTAGCCCCCCTATATAGCTCCACCCAGTACTTC. The chain employs TRBV7-6 and TRBJ2-5; D unclear. The germline V gene has CDR1 SGHVS and CDR2 FNYEAQ. The CDR3 has 15 amino acids. Trimming left V 0 bases short and J 8 bases short, with 16 bases between.

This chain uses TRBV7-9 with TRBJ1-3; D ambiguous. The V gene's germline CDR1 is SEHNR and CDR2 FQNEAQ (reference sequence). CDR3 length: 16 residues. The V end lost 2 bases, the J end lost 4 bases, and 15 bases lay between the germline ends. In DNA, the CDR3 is TGTGCCAGCAGCTTAAGCGGAATGAGGGCGGGAAACACCATATATTTT. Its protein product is CASSLSGMRAGNTIYF.

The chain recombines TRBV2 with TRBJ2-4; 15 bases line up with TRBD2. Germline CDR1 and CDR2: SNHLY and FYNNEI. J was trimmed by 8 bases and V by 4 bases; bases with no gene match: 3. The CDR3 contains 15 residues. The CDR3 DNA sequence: TGTGCCAGCAGTGGTGGGACTAGCGGGGGGTACATTCAGTACTTC. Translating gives CASSGGTSGGYIQYF.

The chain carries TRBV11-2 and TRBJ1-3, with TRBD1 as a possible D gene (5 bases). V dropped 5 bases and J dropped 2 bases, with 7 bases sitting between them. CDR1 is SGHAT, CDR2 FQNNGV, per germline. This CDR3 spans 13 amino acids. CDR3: CASSVDTGNTIYF. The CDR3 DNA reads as TGTGCCAGCAGCGTGGACACTGGAAACACCATATATTTT.

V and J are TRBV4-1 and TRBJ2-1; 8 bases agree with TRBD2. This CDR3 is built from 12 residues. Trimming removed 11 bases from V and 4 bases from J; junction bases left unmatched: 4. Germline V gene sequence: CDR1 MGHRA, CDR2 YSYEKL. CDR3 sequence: CAREGGYNEQFF. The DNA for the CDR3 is TGCGCCCGGGAGGGGGGGTACAATGAGCAGTTCTTC.